The 16 T cell receptor beta chains reported below all come from one sample, sequenced in a study of T cells in Graves' hyperthyroidism and ophthalmopathy. Template material for amplifying TCR beta CDR3 regions consisted of RNA transcripts. First-round RT-PCR targeting the TCR CDR3 was performed with the HTBI primer set. MiXCR was run by TCRdb on the multiplex PCR reads, yielding one entry per CDR3 protein. Altogether some 720,000 distinct CDR3 sequences are present, about a sixth being singletons, with the ten largest covering 8.4%. The sample taken for sequencing was blood. The receptors were sampled from a man younger than 30 with Graves' hyperthyroidism.

The genes are TRBV29-1 and TRBJ1-2; possible D gene TRBD1, 6 bases. The CDR3 runs 12 residues. V lost 6 bases and J lost 3, with 11 bases in between. Germline V gene data show CDR1 as SQVTM and CDR2 as ANQGSEA. In DNA form, the CDR3 reads TGCAGCGTCCACAGGGCGGACTATGGCTACACCTTC. This sequence encodes CSVHRADYGYTF.

This clonotype appeared many times. The rearrangement links TRBV7-8 to TRBJ2-1; TRBD2 aligns across 9 bases. The CDR3 is 16 residues long. Germline loops: CDR1 SGHVS, CDR2 FQNEAQ. The V and J ends lost 5 bases and 6 bases, in that order; junction bases with no gene match: 11. The CDR3 nucleotides read TGTGCCAGCAGCCCCACGGTAGCGGGAGCTGGCAATGAGCAGTTCTTC. Translated, it gives CASSPTVAGAGNEQFF.

The sample holds many counts of this clonotype. The chain couples TRBV6-1 to TRBJ2-7, with D unresolved. Germline V lookup: CDR1 MNHNS, CDR2 SASEGT. CDR3 length equals 12 residues. V lost 4 bases and J lost 0, with 4 bases in between. The CDR3 is CASSGISYEQYF. The CDR3 nucleotides are TGTGCCAGCAGTGGGATCTCCTACGAGCAGTACTTC.

V and J are TRBV28 and TRBJ1-2; a possible D gene is TRBD1 (5 bases). The germline V and J ends were trimmed by 7 bases and 4 bases, with 16 bases remaining between them. The CDR3 has 14 residues. CDR1 and CDR2 (germline): MDHEN, SYDVKM. In DNA form, the CDR3 reads TGTGCCAGCATCTCCGGGGGGGAGGCCTATGGCTACACCTTC. It translates to CASISGGEAYGYTF.

The table lists this clonotype with many counts. The chain has TRBV20-1 and TRBJ2-4, with a weak D call TRBD1 (5 bases). CDR1 DFQATT and CDR2 SNEGSKA come from the germline V gene (reference sequence). CDR3 length equals 14 residues. V lost 3 bases and J lost 4, with 13 bases in between. This CDR3 reads CSARNSDTKNIQYF. CDR3 nucleotides: TGCAGTGCTAGGAATTCGGACACTAAAAACATTCAGTACTTC.

The rearrangement uses TRBV11-3 and TRBJ2-1, with 12 bases aligning to TRBD2. Germline-derived CDR1 and CDR2 are SGHNT and YENEEA. This CDR3 has 17 amino acids. With 3 bases clipped from V and 5 bases from J, the junction kept 8 bases outside the gene matches. CDR3 coding DNA: TGTGCCAGCAGCTTGAAACTAGCGGGAGGAGTCGACAATGAGCAGTTCTTC. Translated: CASSLKLAGGVDNEQFF.

V and J are TRBV9 and TRBJ2-2; D remains unclear. This CDR3 is built from 15 residues. Trimming cost V 0 bases and J 4 bases, with 10 bases left between them. CDR1 is SGDLS and CDR2 is YYNGEE in the germline V gene. CDR3 bases: TGTGCCAGCAGCGTAGATGAATATTTCACCGGGGAGCTGTTTTTT. This translates into CASSVDEYFTGELFF.

In its sample, this clonotype was seen many times. The V and J genes are TRBV13 and TRBJ2-3; 8 bases fit TRBD2. The ends lost 3 bases at V and 4 bases at J; junction bases unmatched: 3. This CDR3 is built from 14 residues. Germline V gives CDR1 PRHDT, CDR2 FYEKMQ (reference sequence). This CDR3 reads CASSFGLASDTQYF. The CDR3 DNA sequence: TGTGCCAGCAGCTTTGGACTAGCTTCAGATACGCAGTATTTT.

In this sample, this clonotype turned up a few times. The chain recombines TRBV27 with TRBJ2-1; D not resolved. The CDR3 has 13 residues. V was trimmed by 0 bases and J by 7 bases, leaving 7 bases between them. The V gene's germline CDR1 is MNHEY and CDR2 SMNVEV (reference sequence). CDR3 bases: TGTGCCAGCAGTTTATCAGTGGCGAATGAGCAGTTCTTC. Protein: CASSLSVANEQFF.

This clonotype has only a few counts. V gene TRBV20-1 combines with J gene TRBJ2-1, with D possibly matching TRBD1 (5 bases). The germline V gene has CDR1 DFQATT and CDR2 SNEGSKA (reference sequence). The CDR3 totals 15 residues. V lost 2 bases and J lost 3, with 14 bases in between. The CDR3 nucleotides read TGCAGTGCTAGACCCCCCGGGCAGGGCTACAATGAGCAGTTCTTC. Amino acid sequence: CSARPPGQGYNEQFF.

This clonotype came up many times. V and J are TRBV20-1 and TRBJ2-5; 9 bases match TRBD1. J lost 5 bases, V lost 3 bases, and 13 bases had no gene match. The germline gives CDR1 DFQATT, CDR2 SNEGSKA (reference sequence). This CDR3 is built from 16 residues. In DNA, the CDR3 is TGCAGTGCTAGCCCACCGGGACAGGGAGTTCGGGAGACCCAGTACTTC. Its protein is CSASPPGQGVRETQYF.

This clonotype was observed at least ten times. The chain carries TRBV28 and TRBJ2-7; possibly TRBD2 for D (6 bases). The germline V gene encodes CDR1 MDHEN and CDR2 SYDVKM. The length of the CDR3 is 16 residues. V lost 3 bases, J lost 3 bases, and 18 bases lay in between. For the CDR3, the DNA is TGTGCCAGCAGTTTCGCCTCCGAGGCGGGACGCTACGAGCAGTACTTC. Its translation is CASSFASEAGRYEQYF.

V usage is TRBV14 and J usage is TRBJ1-2; 9 positions match TRBD1. This CDR3 spans 15 amino acids. Germline assignment: CDR1 SGHDN and CDR2 FVKESK. Germline trimming cut 4 bases from V and 6 bases from J; bases unmatched to any gene: 9. CDR3 DNA sequence: TGTGCCAGCAGCCGTACCGGGACAGGGAAAGATGGCTACACCTTC. Residues: CASSRTGTGKDGYTF.

The J gene is TRBJ2-5, the V gene TRBV18; 8 bases agree with TRBD1. CDR1 is KGHSH and CDR2 is LQKENI in the germline V gene. The CDR3 has 17 residues. With 3 bases clipped from V and 7 bases from J, the junction kept 16 bases outside the gene matches. Here the CDR3 reads CASSPADRDLSRGTQYF. The CDR3 DNA sequence: TGTGCCAGCTCACCCGCGGACAGGGACTTAAGTCGTGGGACCCAGTACTTC.

The rearrangement joins TRBV19 to TRBJ2-5; D is uncertain. Between the trimmed V and J ends, which lost 6 bases and 4 bases, there was a span of 15 bases. The CDR3 has 14 amino acids. Germline CDR1 reads LNHDA; CDR2 reads SQIVND (reference sequence). CDR3: CASSPRKGPETQYF. For the CDR3, the DNA is TGTGCCAGTAGCCCACGAAAAGGGCCAGAGACCCAGTACTTC.

The V call is TRBV6-1, the J call TRBJ2-1; maybe TRBD2 (6 bases). CDR1 is MNHNS, CDR2 SASEGT, per germline. Trimming stripped 10 bases from V and 4 bases from J, with 17 bases between. This CDR3 comprises 14 residues. The CDR3 reads CATASAGPYNEQFF. The CDR3 DNA follows: TGTGCCACCGCTTCGGCGGGACCTTACAATGAGCAGTTCTTC.